A selection of T cell receptor beta chains follows, all from one sample in a study of T-cell reconstitution after alpha-beta-depleted transplantation in children. TCRdb independently ran MiXCR on the PCR reads; one entry per CDR3 protein. The sample has 90,000 to 100,000 distinct CDR3 sequences, about 12% seen once. Here the sequenced sample was PBMCs from the stem cell graft donor, taken from the stem cell graft. All receptors come from a human donor who donated a stem cell graft to a child with inherited bone marrow failure. CDR3s include the opening cysteine and the closing phenylalanine or tryptophan. D genes are given only for firm matches. Clone size appears in some rows only: once, few, many, or a class for an expanded clone.

TRBJ2-7	-	TRBV6-2/TRBV6-3	-	CASSYPGSPGQYF	TGTGCCAGCAGTTACCCAGGGTCCCCTGGGCAGTACTTC
TRBJ2-1	many	TRBV7-2	-	CASSLVRARENNEQFF	TGTGCCAGCAGCTTAGTCAGGGCTAGAGAAAACAATGAGCAGTTCTTC
TRBJ2-7	many	TRBV6-1	TRBD1	CASSRDRDSYEQYF	TGTGCCAGCAGCCGGGACAGGGATTCCTACGAGCAGTACTTC
TRBJ2-1	few	TRBV5-4	-	CASSPGLLSYNEQFF	TGTGCCAGCAGCCCAGGACTGCTCTCCTACAATGAGCAGTTCTTC
TRBJ1-4	many	TRBV5-1	-	CASSFSATNEKLFF	TGCGCCAGCAGCTTCTCAGCCACTAATGAAAAACTGTTTTTT
TRBJ1-1	-	TRBV20-1	-	CSADYQGFGTEAFF	TGCAGTGCTGATTACCAGGGGTTTGGCACTGAAGCTTTCTTT
TRBJ1-1	many	TRBV7-9	-	CASSRPENTEAFF	TGTGCCAGCAGCCGACCCGAGAACACTGAAGCTTTCTTT
TRBJ2-3	-	TRBV3-1	-	CASNPQGKGDTQYF	TGTGCCAGCAACCCCCAGGGGAAGGGAGATACGCAGTATTTT
TRBJ2-1	many	TRBV20-1	-	CSAPGKTNEQFF	TGCAGTGCCCCGGGAAAGACCAATGAGCAGTTCTTC
TRBJ1-6	-	TRBV29-1	TRBD1	CSVGDRGNSPLHF	TGCAGCGTTGGAGACAGGGGAAATTCACCCCTCCACTTT
TRBJ2-1	few	TRBV7-9	-	CASSPGSSNEQFF	TGTGCCAGCAGCCCAGGGAGCTCCAATGAGCAGTTCTTC
TRBJ2-2	many	TRBV5-5	TRBD1	CASSWTGGDTGELFF	TGTGCCAGCAGCTGGACAGGGGGGGACACCGGGGAGCTGTTTTTT
TRBJ2-6	few	TRBV5-1	-	CASSSTDGANVLTF	TGCGCCAGCAGCTCCACCGATGGGGCCAACGTCCTGACTTTC
TRBJ1-2	many	TRBV4-3	-	CASSQGRSQGYTF	TGCGCCAGCAGCCAAGGCAGGTCCCAAGGCTACACCTTC
TRBJ2-7	many	TRBV25-1	TRBD1	CASSAGTVFPYEQYF	TGTGCCAGCAGTGCCGGGACAGTTTTTCCCTACGAGCAGTACTTC
TRBJ1-5	many	TRBV20-1	-	CSARGGDGYQPQHF	TGCAGTGCTAGAGGGGGCGATGGGTATCAGCCCCAGCATTTT
TRBJ2-2	many	TRBV20-1	TRBD2	CSARGLAEDTGELFF	TGCAGTGCTAGGGGACTAGCGGAAGACACCGGGGAGCTGTTTTTT
TRBJ2-1	many	TRBV5-1	TRBD2	CASSLVGTTLNEQFF	TGCGCCAGCAGCTTGGTAGGGACTACCTTGAATGAGCAGTTCTTC
TRBJ2-1	many	TRBV5-1	TRBD1	CASRLTGETEQFF	TGCGCCAGCAGACTAACAGGGGAAACCGAGCAGTTCTTC
TRBJ2-7	many	TRBV7-9	-	CASSASDGSTYEQYF	TGTGCCAGCAGCGCCTCGGATGGGTCCACCTACGAGCAGTACTTC
TRBJ2-7	many	TRBV4-3	-	CASSQSKDGYEQYF	TGCGCCAGCAGCCAGAGTAAAGACGGCTACGAGCAGTACTTC
TRBJ2-7	-	TRBV6-1	TRBD1	CASTNRGRPPRDEQYF	TGTGCCAGCACTAACAGGGGCCGACCCCCGAGAGACGAGCAGTACTTC
TRBJ1-1	many	TRBV10-3	-	CAIRQNTEAFF	TGTGCCATCAGGCAGAACACTGAAGCTTTCTTT
TRBJ2-1	many	TRBV5-1	-	CASDRGWREGAGNEQFF	TGCGCCAGCGACAGGGGCTGGCGGGAGGGCGCCGGGAATGAGCAGTTCTTC
TRBJ2-2	many	TRBV7-2	-	CASSLETWRELFF	TGTGCCAGCAGCTTAGAAACGTGGCGGGAGCTGTTTTTT
TRBJ1-1	-	TRBV7-2	-	CASSVDRFNTEAFF	TGTGCCAGCAGCGTAGACAGGTTCAACACTGAAGCTTTCTTT
TRBJ2-7	few	TRBV29-1	-	CSVKKTFAEQYF	TGCAGCGTTAAAAAGACCTTTGCCGAGCAGTACTTC
TRBJ2-5	many	TRBV28	-	CASSAPGMGEETQYF	TGTGCCAGCAGTGCCCCAGGGATGGGAGAGGAGACCCAGTACTTC
TRBJ1-1	many	TRBV12-3/TRBV12-4	-	CASSLLQGNTEAFF	TGTGCCAGCAGTTTACTCCAGGGAAACACTGAAGCTTTCTTT
TRBJ2-7	many	TRBV5-1	TRBD2	CASSLAGGRREQYF	TGCGCCAGCAGCTTAGCGGGGGGACGGAGGGAGCAGTACTTC
TRBJ2-7	medium-sized	TRBV5-5	-	CASNMGDGRDEQYF	TGTGCCAGCAATATGGGGGACGGACGCGACGAGCAGTACTTC
TRBJ2-1	few	TRBV4-2	TRBD2	CASSQIATSGRDNEQFF	TGTGCCAGCAGCCAAATAGCGACGAGCGGGAGAGACAATGAGCAGTTCTTC
TRBJ2-7	few	TRBV7-2	-	CASSFTTTTYEQYF	TGTGCCAGCAGCTTTACGACCACCACCTACGAGCAGTACTTC
TRBJ2-3	many	TRBV10-3	TRBD1	CAISESPDRAYTDTQYF	TGTGCCATCAGTGAGTCCCCCGACAGGGCCTACACAGATACGCAGTATTTT
TRBJ2-3	many	TRBV12-3/TRBV12-4	TRBD2	CASSFRLAGTSTDTQYF	TGTGCCAGCAGCTTTAGACTAGCGGGAACTAGCACAGATACGCAGTATTTT
TRBJ2-7	many	TRBV3-1	-	CASSVTVMGEQYF	TGTGCCAGCAGCGTGACAGTTATGGGTGAGCAGTACTTC
TRBJ2-1	few	TRBV6-2/TRBV6-3	-	CASSPRSKGQFF	TGTGCCAGCAGTCCCCGGAGCAAGGGGCAGTTCTTC
TRBJ2-7	many	TRBV4-1	TRBD1	CASSQEPDRVYEQYF	TGCGCCAGCAGCCAAGAGCCGGACAGGGTCTACGAGCAGTACTTC
TRBJ1-6	many	TRBV5-6	-	CASSLGSAGSYNSPLHF	TGTGCCAGCAGCTTGGGGTCGGCGGGCTCCTATAATTCACCCCTCCACTTT
TRBJ2-2	many	TRBV5-1	-	CASSFGAAGRTGELFF	TGCGCCAGCAGCTTCGGGGCGGCAGGGCGAACCGGGGAGCTGTTTTTT
TRBJ2-4	many	TRBV5-1	TRBD1	CASSLGTGRTKNIQYF	TGCGCCAGCAGCTTGGGGACAGGGAGGACCAAAAACATTCAGTACTTC
TRBJ2-7	-	TRBV2	TRBD1	CASKVQGTSYEQYF	TGTGCCAGCAAGGTACAGGGGACCTCCTACGAGCAGTACTTC